The rows below give T cell receptor beta chains drawn from one sample of a study of T cell responses to AZD1222 COVID-19 vaccine. Some clones are missing from TCRdb's copy, which holds only in-frame ones; the method was immunoSEQ multiplex PCR. The table has about 160,000 clones, 94% seen once; the top ten hold over 1%. Specimen: peripheral blood, collected on day 0 of AZD1222 vaccination. The receptors originated from an adult in good health. Both conserved end residues are part of each CDR3.

V gene,J gene,CDR3 protein
TRBV28,TRBJ1-1,CASSPLDRETEAFF
TRBV9,TRBJ1-2,CASSVEGQGDGYTF
TRBV7-9,TRBJ1-2,CASRGTAEGYTF
TRBV20-1,TRBJ1-2,CSARADYGYTF
TRBV5-4,TRBJ2-4,CASSSDVWTSTEDIQYF
TRBV19,TRBJ2-1,CASRSGGNEQFF
TRBV28,TRBJ2-1,CASSLVDNEQFF
TRBV4-1,TRBJ1-3,CASSQDPGQSHSGNTIYF
TRBV19,TRBJ1-2,CASSAALFLYGYTF
TRBV19,TRBJ1-2,CASRDSTGTGAYGYTF
TRBV6-6,TRBJ1-5,CASSYSLGRDQPQHF
TRBV6-2/TRBV6-3,TRBJ2-3,CASSASGRTDTQYF
TRBV5-4,TRBJ1-2,CASSFNRGDYGYTF
TRBV2,TRBJ2-1,CASSGRGGINEQFF
TRBV7-9,TRBJ1-1,CASSSQPGGNTEAFF
TRBV5-1,TRBJ1-6,CASRSGTGSYSPLHF
TRBV7-9,TRBJ1-2,CASSLGLGREGYGYTF
TRBV2,TRBJ2-6,CASSATGAGANVLTF
TRBV5-1,TRBJ1-4,CASSLGGTGNEKLFF
TRBV6-5,TRBJ1-2,CASSYSQAPGGYTF
TRBV5-1,TRBJ2-2,CASSPPGHTGELFF
TRBV28,TRBJ1-3,CASSTTLNTIYF
TRBV9,TRBJ2-3,CARDLRRYTQYF
TRBV28,TRBJ1-5,CASSLGNQPQHF
TRBV25-1,TRBJ1-1,CASSGRTNTEAFF
TRBV5-1,TRBJ1-4,CASSLVTATNEKLFF
TRBV6-2/TRBV6-3,TRBJ1-5,CASSSVRGKDQPQHF